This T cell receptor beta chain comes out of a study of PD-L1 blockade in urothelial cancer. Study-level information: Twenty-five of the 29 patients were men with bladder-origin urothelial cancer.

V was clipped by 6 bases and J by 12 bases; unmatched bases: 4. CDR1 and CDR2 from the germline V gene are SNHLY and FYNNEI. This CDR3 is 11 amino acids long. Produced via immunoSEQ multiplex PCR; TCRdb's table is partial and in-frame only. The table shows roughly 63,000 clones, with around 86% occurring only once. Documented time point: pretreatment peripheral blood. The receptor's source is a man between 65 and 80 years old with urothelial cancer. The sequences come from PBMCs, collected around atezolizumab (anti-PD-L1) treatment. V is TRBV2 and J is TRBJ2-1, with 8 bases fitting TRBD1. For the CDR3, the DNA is TGTGCCAGCAGCGACAGGGGTTTGCAGTTCTTC. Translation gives CASSDRGLQFF. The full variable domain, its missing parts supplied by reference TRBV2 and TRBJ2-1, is EPEVTQTPSHQVTQMGQEVILRCVPISNHLYFYWYRQILGQKVEFLVSFYNNEISEKSEIFDDQFSVERPDGSNFTLKIRSTKLEDSAMYFCASSDRGLQFFGPGTRLTVL.